Below, one TCR beta chain is given with its context. Antigen: not known. The data derive from a study of shared clonotypes between healthy human individuals. General study results and limits: Sequencing depth was predicted to influence how clonotypes are shared among donors.

All the donors were Caucasian adults who lived in Nashville, Tennessee. The run depth of the assay was deep. Assay: immunoSEQ multiplex PCR; the TCRdb copy retains only in-frame clones and omits some. This table holds under 600,000 clones, roughly 72% found once. The sequenced sample was PBMCs. This clonotype was obtained from a woman aged 40 to 50 in good health. Some clones in this sample may be carry-over from other donors' samples.

This CDR3 is CASSRDRLAKNIQYF. The CDR3 bases are TGTGCCAGCAGCCGGGACCGATTAGCCAAAAACATTCAGTACTTC. The chain employs TRBV7-2 and TRBJ2-4; D may be TRBD1 or TRBD2 (5 bases each). The length of the CDR3 is 15 residues. V dropped 5 bases and J dropped 0 bases, with 11 bases sitting between them. The germline V gene encodes CDR1 SGHTA and CDR2 FQGNSA.